What follows are 32 T cell receptor beta chains derived from one specimen sequenced in a study of blood T cell repertoires in COVID-19. Method: immunoSEQ multiplex PCR; TCRdb's copy keeps in-frame clones and lacks some. Of 150,000 or so clones in the sample, around 89% were seen once. The sample taken for sequencing was peripheral blood. These receptors were taken from a man between 60 and 75 years old with COVID-19, enrolled during active disease.

The chain carries TRBV6-1 and TRBJ1-2, with D unresolved. This CDR3 spans 12 amino acids. Germline V lookup: CDR1 MNHNS, CDR2 SASEGT. Trimming cost V 1 base and J 8 bases, with 8 bases left between them. The CDR3 is CASSEDSRGYTF. The CDR3 DNA is TGTGCCAGCAGTGAAGACAGCAGGGGCTACACCTTC.

The rearrangement joins TRBV30 to TRBJ1-3, with 7 bases identical to TRBD1. This CDR3 region has 16 residues. V lost 3 bases and J lost 0; bases outside the gene matches: 8. The germline CDR1 and CDR2 sequences are GTSNPN and SVGIG (reference sequence). CDR3 DNA sequence: TGTGCCTGGAGAGCCCTCGGACAGGCCTCTGGAAACACCATATATTTT. This sequence encodes CAWRALGQASGNTIYF.

The rearrangement joins TRBV10-3 to TRBJ1-2, with 7 bases lining up with TRBD1. CDR3 length: 16 residues. CDR1 is ENHRY, CDR2 SYGVKD, per germline. After removal of 0 bases from V and 4 bases from J, the junction contained 8 bases not matched to a gene. CDR3 nucleotides: TGTGCCATCAGTGAGTCCGGGACAGTAATCGCCTATGGCTACACCTTC. Translation gives CAISESGTVIAYGYTF.

V and J are TRBV9 and TRBJ2-7; maybe TRBD1 (6 bases). The CDR3 spans 17 residues. Germline V CDR1 and CDR2: SGDLS, YYNGEE. Trimming took 2 bases from V and 6 from J, leaving 24 bases between them. The chain's CDR3 is CASSVDPVTGFGSEQYF. In nucleotides, the CDR3 is TGTGCCAGCAGCGTTGATCCGGTTACAGGGTTCGGGTCCGAGCAGTACTTC. Complete variable domain (other parts from reference TRBV9 and TRBJ2-7): DSGVTQTPKHLITATGQRVTLRCSPRSGDLSVYWYQQSLDQGLQFLIQYYNGEERAKGNILERFSAQQFPDLHSELNLSSLELGDSALYFCASSVDPVTGFGSEQYFGPGTRLTVT.

The CDR3 loop is CASSVSGGQTDTQYF. In DNA, the CDR3 is TGTGCCAGCAGCGTTAGCGGGGGCCAAACAGATACGCAGTATTTT. The chain links TRBV6-4 to TRBJ2-3; 9 bases are shared with TRBD2. Losses at the gene ends were 6 bases for V and 3 bases for J; bases not matched to a gene: 7. The CDR3 loop spans 15 amino acids. Germline V CDR1 and CDR2: MRHNA, SNTAGT.

This clone came up a few times. The chain recombines TRBV5-1 with TRBJ2-1; possible D gene TRBD2, 5 bases. The V end was cut by 1 base, the J end by 8 bases, with 13 bases between. Per the germline V gene, CDR1 is SGHRS and CDR2 is YFSETQ. The CDR3 totals 14 residues. DNA for the CDR3: TGCGCCAGCAGCTTGATAGCGATAGCAGATGAGCAGTTCTTC. This gives the protein CASSLIAIADEQFF.

This clone was detected only once. J is TRBJ2-7 and V is TRBV4-1; D perhaps matches TRBD1 (5 bases). The germline V and J ends were trimmed by 1 base and 5 bases, with 6 bases remaining between them. The germline gives CDR1 MGHRA, CDR2 YSYEKL. This CDR3 spans 12 amino acids. CDR3 nucleotide sequence: TGCGCCAGCAGCCAAGTACAGGACGAGCAGTACTTC. As protein: CASSQVQDEQYF.

As to this clone: At one boundary the junction diverges from the germline segment, which might be a read error. CDR3 region: CASSQDPGGGGGSGGLFF. CDR3 coding DNA: TGTGCCAGCAGCCAAGACCCTGGCGGGGGGGGAGGATCCGGGGGGCTGTTTTTT. The chain couples TRBV4-2 to TRBJ2-2, with 9 bases identical to TRBD2. This CDR3 is built from 18 residues. CDR1 LGHNA and CDR2 YNFKEQ come from the germline V gene.

The V call is TRBV6-5, the J call TRBJ1-2; D perhaps matches TRBD1 (5 bases). This CDR3 region has 13 residues. Germline loops: CDR1 MNHEY, CDR2 SVGAGI. Trimming took 5 bases from V and 8 from J, leaving 15 bases between them. The CDR3 DNA reads as TGTGCCAGCAGTAGGGACGGGGGACGGGGCTACACCTTC. Amino acids: CASSRDGGRGYTF.

The chain recombines TRBV5-5 with TRBJ1-1, with D possibly TRBD1 on 5 matching bases. This CDR3 region has 16 residues. Trimming left V 0 bases short and J 5 bases short, with 17 bases between. Germline CDR1 is SGHKS and CDR2 is YYEKEE (reference sequence). The CDR3 DNA sequence: TGTGCCAGCAGCTTGGCCACACCAGGGCTGGGGACTGAAGCTTTCTTT. It is translated as CASSLATPGLGTEAFF.

This chain uses TRBV2 with TRBJ2-5; TRBD2 is a possible D gene (6 bases). Trimming removed 6 bases at V and 5 bases at J, with 13 bases between. The CDR3 contains 13 residues. Germline CDR1 is SNHLY and CDR2 is FYNNEI. CDR3 nucleotides: TGTGCCAGCAGGGGACTGGAAGAGGAGACCCAGTACTTC. This codes for CASRGLEEETQYF.

The chain links TRBV15 to TRBJ2-2, with 10 bases fitting TRBD2. J gave up 7 bases and V 0 bases, and 2 bases lay outside the gene matches. This CDR3 is built from 15 residues. The germline gives CDR1 LNHNV, CDR2 YYDKDF (reference sequence). The CDR3 nucleotides read TGTGCCACCAGCAGAGATCGACTAGCGGGCGGGGAGCTGTTTTTT. Residues: CATSRDRLAGGELFF.

The chain combines TRBV12-2 with TRBJ1-2; the table names TRBD1, a call not compared with the DNA. TRBV12-2 is labeled a pseudogene. CDR3 length: 13 amino acids. In nucleotides, the CDR3 is TGTGCTCCACGGACAGCCTCTAACTATGGCTACACCTTC. This translates into CAPRTASNYGYTF.

The gene calls are TRBV19 and TRBJ1-2, with 9 bases that match TRBD1. CDR1 and CDR2 from the germline V gene are LNHDA and SQIVND (reference sequence). The junction had 10 bases not matched to a gene; V was cut back by 4 bases and J by 7 bases. The CDR3 extends over 15 amino acids. The CDR3 spells CASSTVDGDRAGYTF. The CDR3 DNA follows: TGTGCCAGTAGTACGGTCGACGGGGACAGGGCTGGCTACACCTTC. Full variable domain (missing parts from reference TRBV19 and TRBJ1-2): DGGITQSPKYLFRKEGQNVTLSCEQNLNHDAMYWYRQDPGQGLRLIYYSQIVNDFQKGDIAEGYSVSREKKESFPLTVTSAQKNPTAFYLCASSTVDGDRAGYTFGSGTRLTVV.

The V call is TRBV18, the J call TRBJ1-3; TRBD1 matches 8 bases. Germline assignment: CDR1 KGHSH and CDR2 LQKENI. The CDR3 is 16 residues long. The V and J ends lost 3 bases and 2 bases, in that order; junction bases with no gene match: 6. CDR3 sequence (DNA): TGTGCCAGCTCACCGACAGGGGTTCGGACTGGAAACACCATATATTTT. Residues: CASSPTGVRTGNTIYF.

The chain recombines TRBV6-5 with TRBJ2-7, with D perhaps TRBD2 (5 bases). The germline V and J ends were trimmed by 6 bases and 0 bases, with 12 bases remaining between them. The CDR3 sequence is 14 residues long. In germline, CDR1 is MNHEY, CDR2 SVGAGI. In nucleotides, the CDR3 is TGTGCCAGCAGGGCCCCGGGGAACTCCTACGAGCAGTACTTC. Translated, it gives CASRAPGNSYEQYF.

The chain uses TRBV19 and TRBJ1-1; a weak D match, TRBD1 (6 bases). The CDR3 is 16 residues long. Germline V gene data show CDR1 as LNHDA and CDR2 as SQIVND (reference sequence). Trimming removed 1 base from V and 1 base from J, with 13 bases in between. CDR3 in DNA: TGTGCCAGTAGTATAGCCGCGGGAGGGGGGAACACTGAAGCTTTCTTT. Translation gives CASSIAAGGGNTEAFF.

The rearrangement uses TRBV7-2 and TRBJ2-2; D unresolved. The CDR3 runs to 15 residues. V lost 0 bases and J 1 base, leaving 6 bases between the germline ends. Per the germline V gene, CDR1 is SGHTA and CDR2 is FQGNSA. Here the CDR3 DNA reads TGTGCCAGCAGCTTAGCGCGAGGGAACACCGGGGAGCTGTTTTTT. Translating gives CASSLARGNTGELFF.

This clone was observed a few times. CDR3 coding DNA: TGTGCCAGCAGCTTAGCGGAGGGAAGTAATGAAAAACTGTTTTTT. It yields the protein CASSLAEGSNEKLFF. The chain joins TRBV7-6 to TRBJ1-4; D gene unclear. V was pared by 0 bases and J by 4 bases, with 9 bases between. Germline V CDR1 and CDR2: SGHVS, FNYEAQ. The CDR3 totals 15 residues.

The chain recombines TRBV28 with TRBJ1-4; tentative D call: TRBD1 (5 bases). V was pared by 6 bases and J by 2 bases, with 13 bases between. CDR3 length equals 15 residues. Germline V gives CDR1 MDHEN, CDR2 SYDVKM. The CDR3 region has the DNA TGTGCCAGCAGCCGAAGTCGGGGGACTAATGAAAAACTGTTTTTT. Its translation is CASSRSRGTNEKLFF.

The genes are TRBV3-1 (or the pseudogene TRBV3-2) and TRBJ1-6, with 10 bases lining up with TRBD1. In germline, CDR1 is LGHDT, CDR2 YNNKEL (reference sequence). V dropped 6 bases and J dropped 10; count of bases not matched to a gene: 6. The CDR3 totals 14 residues. The CDR3 region is CASSRGQGGSPLHF. Written as DNA, the CDR3 is TGTGCCAGCAGTCGTGGACAGGGGGGCTCACCCCTCCACTTT.

The rearrangement uses TRBV3-1 (or the pseudogene TRBV3-2) and TRBJ2-4, with 7 bases that match TRBD2. This CDR3 spans 15 amino acids. V lost 4 bases, J lost 7 bases, and 10 bases stayed unmatched. Per the germline V gene, CDR1 is LGHDT and CDR2 is YNNKEL (reference sequence). CDR3 sequence reads: CASSRVPQGGNIQYF. In DNA form, the CDR3 reads TGTGCCAGCAGCCGAGTACCTCAGGGAGGGAACATTCAGTACTTC.

The chain links TRBV15 to TRBJ2-2, with 9 bases that match TRBD1. The CDR3 runs to 16 residues. The germline gives CDR1 LNHNV, CDR2 YYDKDF (reference sequence). The V segment lost 5 bases and the J segment 5 bases; nucleotides outside the gene matches: 9. The CDR3, as DNA: TGTGCCACCAGCCAGAGGGGGACAGGGCCGACCGGGGAGCTGTTTTTT. Translation gives CATSQRGTGPTGELFF.

The V gene is TRBV6-5, the J gene TRBJ1-2, with D possibly being TRBD1 (6 bases). Germline lookup yields CDR1 MNHEY and CDR2 SVGAGI. The length of the CDR3 is 15 residues. V lost 9 bases and J 0 bases, leaving 17 bases between the germline ends. CDR3 DNA sequence: TGTGCCAGTGATTTAGGACAGCAGACTAACTATGGCTACACCTTC. Its protein is CASDLGQQTNYGYTF.

The V gene is TRBV5-1, the J gene TRBJ2-6; the D is unclear. There are 15 residues in the CDR3. V lost 0 bases to trimming and J lost 2 bases, with 6 bases between them. Germline CDR1 and CDR2: SGHRS and YFSETQ. The DNA for the CDR3 is TGCGCCAGCAGCTTGGCGGGTACTGGGGCCAACGTCCTGACTTTC. Protein sequence: CASSLAGTGANVLTF.

The chain couples TRBV19 to TRBJ1-2; TRBD1 matches 8 bases. The germline V gene encodes CDR1 LNHDA and CDR2 SQIVND (reference sequence). The CDR3 contains 14 residues. Trimming cost V 7 bases and J 7 bases; bases outside gene matches: 11. The CDR3 DNA reads TGTGCCAGTAAAAGGACAGGGTATGTGGTTGGCTACACCTTC. This encodes CASKRTGYVVGYTF.

The rearrangement joins TRBV27 to TRBJ2-5, with TRBD2 identical over 10 bases. From germline, CDR1 is MNHEY and CDR2 SMNVEV (reference sequence). This CDR3 is built from 16 residues. Trimming at V came to 5 bases and at J to 5 bases, leaving 11 bases not matched to a gene. CDR3 amino acids: CASSMTGTSVTETQYF. The CDR3 DNA is TGTGCCAGCAGTATGACCGGGACTAGCGTTACGGAGACCCAGTACTTC.

As to this clone: Other DNA sequences within the sample encode an identical CDR3. The rearrangement uses TRBV30 and TRBJ1-1; D remains unclear. This CDR3 has 13 residues. The germline V and J ends were trimmed by 4 bases and 1 base, with 10 bases remaining between them. CDR1 and CDR2 from the germline V gene are GTSNPN and SVGIG (reference sequence). The CDR3 DNA follows: TGTGCCTGGATAGTCCAAACGAACACTGAAGCTTTCTTT. This sequence encodes CAWIVQTNTEAFF.

This chain connects TRBV4-1 to TRBJ2-7, with D possibly TRBD1 on 6 matching bases. CDR1 MGHRA and CDR2 YSYEKL come from the germline V gene. There are 14 residues in the CDR3. Trimming stripped 0 bases from V and 6 bases from J, with 12 bases between. CDR3 region: CASSQENREGEQYF. The CDR3 DNA reads as TGCGCCAGCAGCCAAGAAAACAGGGAAGGCGAGCAGTACTTC.

The chain recombines TRBV3-1 (or the pseudogene TRBV3-2) with TRBJ1-2, with a possible D match to TRBD1 (6 bases). This CDR3 has 15 residues. V gave up 0 bases and J gave up 3 bases, with 11 bases separating them. Germline V gene sequence: CDR1 LGHDT, CDR2 YNNKEL (reference sequence). This CDR3 reads CASSQDAGADYGYTF. The DNA for the CDR3 is TGTGCCAGCAGCCAAGATGCAGGGGCAGACTATGGCTACACCTTC.

V and J are TRBV30 and TRBJ1-1; 8 bases map to TRBD1. This CDR3 spans 16 amino acids. With V trimmed by 1 base and J by 4 bases, 11 bases remained unmatched. The germline V gene has CDR1 GTSNPN and CDR2 SVGIG (reference sequence). The CDR3, as DNA: TGTGCCTGGAGTGGGGGCAGGGGGCGATTGGGCACTGAAGCTTTCTTT. As protein: CAWSGGRGRLGTEAFF. Based on the CDR3 plus reference TRBV30 and TRBJ1-1, the full variable domain is SQTIHQWPATLVQPVGSPLSLECTVEGTSNPNLYWYRQAAGRGLQLLFYSVGIGQISSEVPQNLSASRPQDRQFILSSKKLLLSDSGFYLCAWSGGRGRLGTEAFFGQGTRLTVV.

Of note for this clone: Other DNA sequences in this sample translate to the same CDR3. The chain has TRBV9 and TRBJ1-3; 7 bases fit TRBD1. The V gene end was trimmed by 0 bases and the J gene end by 2 bases; junction bases not matched to a gene: 2. Germline V lookup: CDR1 SGDLS, CDR2 YYNGEE. CDR3 length: 15 amino acids. CDR3: CASSVEQGAGNTIYF. The CDR3, as DNA: TGTGCCAGCAGCGTAGAGCAGGGGGCTGGAAACACCATATATTTT.